The rows below give T cell receptor beta chains drawn from one sample of a study of blood T cell repertoires in COVID-19. Here immunoSEQ multiplex PCR was the method, and the copy in TCRdb shows in-frame clones only, minus some. The data contain fewer than 200,000 clones, approximately 79% of them singletons. The sequenced sample consisted of PBMCs or T cells enriched from blood (not recorded which). All receptors derive from a woman aged 65 to 85 in a cohort exposed to, infected with or recovered from COVID-19 (not recorded which). CDR3s include the opening cysteine and the closing phenylalanine or tryptophan. The D gene is left open where the match is weak. Expanded clones get a size class; other rows say once, few or many, or leave the size out.

V: TRBV28
D: TRBD1
size: few
J: TRBJ1-1
CDR3: CASRRGQKGAEAFF
DNA: TGTGCCAGCAGAAGGGGGCAAAAGGGGGCTGAAGCTTTCTTT

V: TRBV7-8
D: TRBD1
size: .
J: TRBJ1-1
CDR3: CASSRWDRGTEAFF
DNA: TGTGCCAGCAGCCGTTGGGACAGGGGGACTGAAGCTTTCTTT

V: TRBV19
D: .
size: once
J: TRBJ1-6
CDR3: CASSLSRAGTRGNLSPLHF
DNA: TGTGCCAGTAGCCTCTCCAGGGCCGGGACAAGGGGGAATCTGTCACCCCTCCACTTT

V: TRBV2
D: .
size: few
J: TRBJ2-7
CDR3: CASSYRAKEQYF
DNA: TGTGCCAGCAGTTACAGGGCGAAAGAGCAGTACTTC

V: TRBV5-1
D: TRBD1
size: .
J: TRBJ1-6
CDR3: CASSLAPGGNSPLHF
DNA: TGCGCCAGCAGCTTGGCGCCAGGGGGTAATTCACCCCTCCACTTT

V: TRBV28
D: TRBD1
size: .
J: TRBJ2-3
CDR3: CASSPDRDGTDTQYF
DNA: TGTGCCAGCAGTCCCGACAGGGATGGGACAGATACGCAGTATTTT

V: TRBV24-1
D: .
size: .
J: TRBJ1-2
CDR3: CATSDSRSGGGYYGYTF
DNA: TGTGCCACCAGTGATTCGCGAAGTGGGGGCGGGTACTATGGCTACACCTTC

V: TRBV9
D: TRBD2
size: .
J: TRBJ2-7
CDR3: CASSPTGLADYEQYF
DNA: TGTGCCAGCAGCCCAACGGGACTAGCGGATTACGAGCAGTACTTC

V: TRBV28
D: .
size: .
J: TRBJ2-7
CDR3: CASSPMTTGEQYF
DNA: TGTGCCAGCAGTCCGATGACAACCGGTGAGCAGTACTTC

V: TRBV12-5
D: TRBD2
size: .
J: TRBJ2-1
CDR3: CASGLAGTSDYNEQFF
DNA: TGTGCTAGTGGTTTGGCCGGGACTAGCGATTACAATGAGCAGTTCTTC

V: TRBV19
D: .
size: .
J: TRBJ1-3
CDR3: CASSTGTTSSGNTIYF
DNA: TGTGCCAGTAGTACTGGGACAACCAGCTCTGGAAACACCATATATTTT

V: TRBV28
D: .
size: .
J: TRBJ1-5
CDR3: CASSFRAGSNQPQHF
DNA: TGTGCCAGCAGTTTTAGGGCAGGGAGCAATCAGCCCCAGCATTTT

V: TRBV7-2
D: .
size: .
J: TRBJ2-7
CDR3: CASSLDLLTYEQYF
DNA: TGTGCCAGCAGCTTAGACTTACTCACCTACGAGCAGTACTTC

V: TRBV3-1/TRBV3-2
D: .
size: .
J: TRBJ2-3
CDR3: CASSLKGTDTQYF
DNA: TGTGCCAGCAGCCTTAAGGGGACAGATACGCAGTATTTT

V: TRBV7-8
D: .
size: .
J: TRBJ2-7
CDR3: CASSLVRGSGEQYF
DNA: TGTGCCAGCAGCTTGGTCAGGGGCTCGGGGGAGCAGTACTTC

V: TRBV6-5
D: .
size: .
J: TRBJ2-5
CDR3: CASRQTATRETQYF
DNA: TGTGCCAGCCGACAGACAGCTACTCGGGAGACCCAGTACTTC

V: TRBV25-1
D: .
size: .
J: TRBJ1-2
CDR3: CASTSYVSRGYTF
DNA: TGTGCCAGCACCTCCTATGTGAGTCGGGGCTACACCTTC

V: TRBV28
D: TRBD2
size: few
J: TRBJ2-7
CDR3: CASRPGPGLAGVGLTESYF
DNA: TGTGCCAGCAGGCCAGGGCCGGGACTAGCGGGAGTAGGGCTTACAGAATCGTACTTC

V: TRBV6-5
D: TRBD1
size: .
J: TRBJ2-2
CDR3: CASATGTGYTGELFF
DNA: TGTGCCAGCGCAACCGGGACAGGGTACACCGGGGAGCTGTTTTTT

V: TRBV5-8
D: .
size: .
J: TRBJ2-7
CDR3: CASSTRQSSYEQYF
DNA: TGTGCCAGCAGCACCCGACAGAGCTCCTACGAGCAGTACTTC